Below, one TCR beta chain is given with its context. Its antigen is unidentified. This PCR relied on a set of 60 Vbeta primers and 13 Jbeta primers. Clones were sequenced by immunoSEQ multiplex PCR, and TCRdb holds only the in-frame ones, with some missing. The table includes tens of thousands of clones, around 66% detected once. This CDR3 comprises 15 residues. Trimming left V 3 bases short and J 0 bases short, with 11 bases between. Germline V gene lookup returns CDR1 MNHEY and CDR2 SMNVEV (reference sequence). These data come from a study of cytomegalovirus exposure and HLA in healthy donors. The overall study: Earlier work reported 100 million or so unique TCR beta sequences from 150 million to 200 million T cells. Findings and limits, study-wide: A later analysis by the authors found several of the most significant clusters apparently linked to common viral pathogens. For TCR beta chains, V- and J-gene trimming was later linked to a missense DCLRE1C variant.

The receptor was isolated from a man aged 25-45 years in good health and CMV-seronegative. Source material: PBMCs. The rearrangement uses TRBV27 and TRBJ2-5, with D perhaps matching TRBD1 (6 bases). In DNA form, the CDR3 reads TGTGCCAGCAGTTTGGTGGGGGCGAACCAAGAGACCCAGTACTTC. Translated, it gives CASSLVGANQETQYF.